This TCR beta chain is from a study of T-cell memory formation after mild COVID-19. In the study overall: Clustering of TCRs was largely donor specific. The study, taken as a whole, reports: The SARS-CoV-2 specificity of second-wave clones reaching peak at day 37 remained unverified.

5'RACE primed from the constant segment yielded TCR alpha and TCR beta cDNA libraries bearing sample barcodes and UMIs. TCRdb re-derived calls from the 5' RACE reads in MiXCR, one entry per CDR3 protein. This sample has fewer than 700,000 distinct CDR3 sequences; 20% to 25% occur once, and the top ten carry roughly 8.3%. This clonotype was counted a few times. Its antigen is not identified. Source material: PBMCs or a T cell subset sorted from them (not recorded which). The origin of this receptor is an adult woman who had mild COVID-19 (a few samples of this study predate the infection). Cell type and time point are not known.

This CDR3 is CASSTGGAGNTIYF. CDR3 sequence (DNA): TGTGCCAGCAGCACCGGAGGGGCTGGAAACACCATATATTTT. V gene TRBV7-6 combines with J gene TRBJ1-3; tentative D call: TRBD1 (5 bases). Germline V lookup: CDR1 SGHVS, CDR2 FNYEAQ. This CDR3 comprises 14 residues. Trimming removed 5 bases from V and 2 bases from J, with 10 bases in between.